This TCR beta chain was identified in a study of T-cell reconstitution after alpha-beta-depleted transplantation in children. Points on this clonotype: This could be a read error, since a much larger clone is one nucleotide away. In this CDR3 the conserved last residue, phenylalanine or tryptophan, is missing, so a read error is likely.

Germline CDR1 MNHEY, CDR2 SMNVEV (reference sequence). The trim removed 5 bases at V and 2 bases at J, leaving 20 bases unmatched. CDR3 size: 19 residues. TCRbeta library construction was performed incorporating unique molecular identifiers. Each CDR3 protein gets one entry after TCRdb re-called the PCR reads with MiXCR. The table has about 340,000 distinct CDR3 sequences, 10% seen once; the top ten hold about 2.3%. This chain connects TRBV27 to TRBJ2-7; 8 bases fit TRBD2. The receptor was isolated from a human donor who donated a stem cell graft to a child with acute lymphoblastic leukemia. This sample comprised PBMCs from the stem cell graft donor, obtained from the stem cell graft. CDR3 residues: CASSPVRSSPGLGAYEQYL. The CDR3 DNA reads TGTGCCAGCAGTCCCGTTCGTTCCTCGCCGGGACTAGGGGCCTACGAGCAGTACTTG.